This entry lists 29 T cell receptor beta chains sequenced from one sample in a study of cytomegalovirus exposure and HLA in healthy donors. In the PCR, 60 Vbeta and 13 Jbeta primers were used. Only in-frame clones appear in the TCRdb table, and some are missing; sequencing was by immunoSEQ multiplex PCR. Altogether under 200,000 clones are present, 65% to 80% being singletons, with the ten largest covering approximately 3%. The sequenced sample was PBMCs. The receptors originated from a woman aged 50 to 60 in good health and CMV-seropositive.

The chain combines TRBV11-3 with TRBJ2-1, with 8 bases matching TRBD2. This CDR3 region has 14 residues. The V gene end was trimmed by 6 bases and the J gene end by 4 bases; junction bases not matched to a gene: 5. The germline V gene has CDR1 SGHNT and CDR2 YENEEA. Here the CDR3 reads CASSMSGRYNEQFF. The CDR3 nucleotides read TGTGCCAGCAGTATGAGCGGGAGATACAATGAGCAGTTCTTC.

This clone was seen only a few times. The rearrangement links TRBV7-3 to TRBJ2-3, with 9 bases fitting TRBD1. V was clipped by 1 base and J by 0 bases; unmatched bases: 5. The CDR3 extends over 17 amino acids. Germline V gives CDR1 SGHTA, CDR2 FQGTGA. The CDR3 region is CASSLRTTGGSTDTQYF. In DNA form, the CDR3 reads TGTGCCAGCAGCTTAAGGACGACAGGGGGAAGCACAGATACGCAGTATTTT.

The chain employs TRBV2 and TRBJ2-5, with D uncertain. The CDR3 runs 14 residues. V was shortened by 2 bases and J by 1 base, with 8 bases between the two germline ends. Per the germline V gene, CDR1 is SNHLY and CDR2 is FYNNEI. This CDR3 is CASSENRAQETQYF. The CDR3 coding sequence is TGTGCCAGCAGTGAAAACAGAGCCCAAGAGACCCAGTACTTC.

This clone is a singleton in its sample. The chain has TRBV11-2 and TRBJ1-6, with 7 positions matching TRBD1. The V gene end was trimmed by 3 bases and the J gene end by 9 bases; junction bases not matched to a gene: 5. Germline assignment: CDR1 SGHAT and CDR2 FQNNGV. There are 14 residues in the CDR3. DNA of the CDR3: TGTGCCAGCAGCTTGGAGACAGGGCGTTCACCCCTCCACTTT. Its translation is CASSLETGRSPLHF. Using reference TRBV11-2 and TRBJ1-6 for the parts outside the CDR3, the full variable domain is EAGVAQSPRYKIIEKRQSVAFWCNPISGHATLYWYQQILGQGPKLLIQFQNNGVVDDSQLPKDRFSAERLKGVDSTLKIQPAKLEDSAVYLCASSLETGRSPLHFGNGTRLTVT.

This rearrangement joins TRBV11-2 to TRBJ2-2; D possibly corresponds to TRBD1 (5 bases). V was trimmed by 8 bases and J by 1 base, leaving 11 bases between them. CDR1 is SGHAT, CDR2 FQNNGV, per germline. The CDR3 has 14 residues. Written as DNA, the CDR3 is TGTGCCAGCGACAACAGGAAGAACACCGGGGAGCTGTTTTTT. It is translated as CASDNRKNTGELFF.

The chain recombines TRBV5-4 with TRBJ2-7; D is perhaps TRBD1 (6 bases). This CDR3 has 16 amino acids. Trimming left V 4 bases short and J 0 bases short, with 17 bases between. The V gene's germline CDR1 is SGHNT and CDR2 YYREEE (reference sequence). DNA for the CDR3: TGTGCCAGCAGCCCTAAACAGGGTCAGGGCTCCTACGAGCAGTACTTC. Encoded protein: CASSPKQGQGSYEQYF.

The V call is TRBV19, the J call TRBJ2-5, with TRBD2 as a possible D gene (6 bases). The CDR3 contains 12 residues. Trimming cost V 6 bases and J 7 bases, with 12 bases left between them. Germline V lookup: CDR1 LNHDA, CDR2 SQIVND (reference sequence). Written as DNA, the CDR3 is TGTGCCAGTAGCCGGGGGACCGGGACCCAGTACTTC. It yields the protein CASSRGTGTQYF.

This clone was seen a few times. This chain links TRBV12-5 with TRBJ1-1, with D hard to call. The length of the CDR3 is 14 residues. The V gene's germline CDR1 is LGHNT and CDR2 FRNRAP. The V and J ends lost 1 base and 0 bases respectively, with 6 bases between them. This chain's CDR3 is CASGLDPVNTEAFF. CDR3 in DNA: TGTGCTAGTGGTTTGGATCCCGTGAACACTGAAGCTTTCTTT.

The rearrangement joins TRBV6-1 to TRBJ1-1; D call uncertain. The germline CDR1 and CDR2 sequences are MNHNS and SASEGT. V dropped 5 bases and J dropped 1 base, with 5 bases sitting between them. The CDR3 runs 12 residues. Here the CDR3 reads CASSWRNTEAFF. In DNA form, the CDR3 reads TGTGCCAGCAGTTGGAGGAACACTGAAGCTTTCTTT.

The chain uses TRBV5-1 and TRBJ1-2; TRBD1 matches 7 bases. This CDR3 has 15 residues. The germline V gene has CDR1 SGHRS and CDR2 YFSETQ. J gave up 1 base and V 3 bases, and 6 bases lay outside the gene matches. CDR3 sequence (DNA): TGCGCCAGCAGCTACGGGACAGATAGTAACTATGGCTACACCTTC. The encoded protein is CASSYGTDSNYGYTF.

The chain recombines TRBV7-9 with TRBJ2-3; D may be TRBD2 (7 bases). CDR3 length equals 15 residues. Trimming shortened V by 5 bases and J by 4 bases, and 16 bases separated the two germline ends. Per the germline V gene, CDR1 is SEHNR and CDR2 is FQNEAQ (reference sequence). CDR3 loop: CASSPWGGTADTQYF. The DNA of the CDR3 is TGTGCCAGCAGCCCTTGGGGGGGCACCGCAGATACGCAGTATTTT.

This clone was seen just once. V and J are TRBV19 and TRBJ2-1; 10 bases line up with TRBD2. Germline assignment: CDR1 LNHDA and CDR2 SQIVND (reference sequence). J was trimmed by 0 bases and V by 6 bases; bases with no gene match: 5. The CDR3 length is 16 residues. The CDR3 sequence is CASSTSGVNSYNEQFF. CDR3 nucleotide sequence: TGTGCCAGTAGCACTAGCGGGGTTAACTCCTACAATGAGCAGTTCTTC.

This clone was seen a handful of times. The gene calls are TRBV4-1 and TRBJ2-5; 8 bases are shared with TRBD2. The CDR3 has 14 amino acids. Germline CDR1 and CDR2: MGHRA and YSYEKL. Trimming cost V 4 bases and J 4 bases; bases outside gene matches: 5. The CDR3 coding sequence is TGCGCCAGCAGCCGCGGGGGGCCGCGAGAGACCCAGTACTTC. Translation: CASSRGGPRETQYF.

This clone was counted once. The rearrangement joins TRBV10-2 to TRBJ2-2, with TRBD1 identical over 7 bases. The ends lost 2 bases at V and 4 bases at J; junction bases unmatched: 4. The length of the CDR3 is 15 residues. Germline V gene lookup returns CDR1 WSHSY and CDR2 SAAADI. The CDR3 bases are TGCGCCAGCAGTGAGACAGGGGTCGGCACCGGGGAGCTGTTTTTT. Residues: CASSETGVGTGELFF.

The chain couples TRBV7-9 to TRBJ1-2; 9 positions agree with TRBD1. This CDR3 spans 15 amino acids. The V and J ends lost 5 bases and 3 bases, in that order; junction bases with no gene match: 7. Germline V CDR1 and CDR2: SEHNR, FQNEAQ (reference sequence). The chain's CDR3 is CASSIRDRVDYGYTF. CDR3 DNA sequence: TGTGCCAGCAGCATTAGGGACAGGGTGGACTATGGCTACACCTTC.

The chain combines TRBV2 with TRBJ2-7; maybe TRBD1 (5 bases). Trimming took off 4 bases at V and 1 base at J, with 11 bases between the two ends. The CDR3 totals 14 residues. Germline CDR1 and CDR2: SNHLY and FYNNEI. The CDR3 DNA reads TGTGCCAGCAGTGTTGGCAGGGCATCCTACGAGCAGTACTTC. Encoded protein: CASSVGRASYEQYF.

This sequence joins TRBV7-6 and TRBJ2-5; 7 bases fit TRBD1. The better agreement between TRBJ2-7 and the DNA end casts doubt on the J call. Germline V gene lookup returns CDR1 SGHVS and CDR2 FNYEAQ. This CDR3 is 13 amino acids long. The CDR3 DNA is TGTGCCAGCAGCTACCGGGACAGTGACGAGCAGTACTTC. Residues: CASSYRDSDEQYF.

A single count supports this clone. The J gene is TRBJ2-7, the V gene TRBV27; 9 bases line up with TRBD1. The V segment lost 6 bases and the J segment 2 bases; nucleotides outside the gene matches: 8. Germline CDR1 reads MNHEY; CDR2 reads SMNVEV (reference sequence). CDR3 length: 15 amino acids. The CDR3 nucleotides read TGTGCCAGCAGGACTCCCGGGACAGGGACCTACGAGCAGTACTTC. It codes for CASRTPGTGTYEQYF.

V is TRBV10-3 and J is TRBJ2-7; 7 nucleotides line up with TRBD1. The CDR3 totals 17 residues. V was clipped by 3 bases and J by 4 bases; unmatched bases: 15. CDR1 is ENHRY, CDR2 SYGVKD, per germline. In DNA form, the CDR3 reads TGTGCCATCAGTGAACGGCAGGGAGCAGGGGGAGATTACGAGCAGTACTTC. Translation gives CAISERQGAGGDYEQYF.

The chain carries TRBV7-3 and TRBJ2-1; 8 bases fit TRBD1. Losses at the gene ends were 1 base for V and 7 bases for J; bases not matched to a gene: 3. CDR1 is SGHTA and CDR2 is FQGTGA in the germline V gene. This CDR3 has 14 amino acids. As DNA, the CDR3 is TGTGCCAGCAGCTTAAGACAGGGGATGAATGAGCAGTTCTTC. Translated, it gives CASSLRQGMNEQFF.

The chain couples TRBV6-5 to TRBJ1-1; D call uncertain. Trimming left V 6 bases short and J 2 bases short, with 16 bases between. This CDR3 is 15 amino acids long. The germline V gene has CDR1 MNHEY and CDR2 SVGAGI. The CDR3 loop is CASSRDQRVNTEAFF. DNA of the CDR3: TGTGCCAGCAGCCGAGATCAGCGGGTAAACACTGAAGCTTTCTTT.

This clone came up once. CDR3 nucleotides: TGTGCCAGCAGCCACTACGGGACTACCTACGAGCAGTACTTC. It specifies CASSHYGTTYEQYF. The chain links TRBV6-1 to TRBJ2-7; 7 bases line up with TRBD2. CDR3 length equals 14 residues. Germline CDR1 and CDR2: MNHNS and SASEGT. V was clipped by 6 bases and J by 2 bases; unmatched bases: 7.

The V gene is TRBV29-1, the J gene TRBJ1-3; D ambiguous. The germline V and J ends were trimmed by 3 bases and 0 bases, with 6 bases remaining between them. CDR1 is SQVTM and CDR2 is ANQGSEA in the germline V gene. The CDR3 totals 13 residues. In DNA, the CDR3 is TGCAGCGTTGAGTCCTTCTCTGGAAACACCATATATTTT. The encoded protein is CSVESFSGNTIYF.

J is TRBJ1-5 and V is TRBV2; D not certain. Germline V lookup: CDR1 SNHLY, CDR2 FYNNEI. The CDR3 consists of 14 residues. Trimming took 7 bases from V and 0 from J, leaving 10 bases between them. The CDR3: CASNEDNSNQPQHF. Written as DNA, the CDR3 is TGTGCCAGCAACGAAGACAATAGCAATCAGCCCCAGCATTTT.

CDR3 DNA sequence: TGTGCCAGCAGTGAAGCTCGGTACAATGAGCAGTTCTTC. Protein product: CASSEARYNEQFF. This chain links TRBV6-1 with TRBJ2-1; D not resolved. V was cut by 0 bases and J by 4 bases, with 4 bases left in between. The CDR3 loop spans 13 amino acids. Germline CDR1 and CDR2: MNHNS and SASEGT.

The V gene is TRBV19, the J gene TRBJ1-3; TRBD1 matches 7 bases. Unmatched junction bases numbered 5, after V lost 3 bases and J lost 9 bases. The CDR3 consists of 13 residues. Germline V CDR1 and CDR2: LNHDA, SQIVND (reference sequence). CDR3 in DNA: TGTGCCAGTAGTATGAAAGGGGGCCTCACCATATATTTT. Amino acid sequence: CASSMKGGLTIYF.

The table lists this clone with a few counts. This sequence joins TRBV2 and TRBJ1-2, with 9 bases that match TRBD1. Losses at the gene ends were 4 bases for V and 5 bases for J; bases not matched to a gene: 5. Germline values: CDR1 SNHLY, CDR2 FYNNEI. The CDR3 is made up of 14 amino acids. CDR3 region: CASSGQGDRYGYTF. The CDR3 DNA reads as TGTGCCAGCAGTGGACAGGGGGATCGTTATGGCTACACCTTC.

The V gene is TRBV27, the J gene TRBJ2-7; 8 bases match TRBD1. The CDR3 consists of 14 residues. CDR1 MNHEY and CDR2 SMNVEV come from the germline V gene (reference sequence). J gave up 7 bases and V 3 bases, and 8 bases lay outside the gene matches. DNA of the CDR3: TGTGCCAGCAGTTTTTGGCAGGGGGCGGGGGAGCAGTACTTC. Its protein product is CASSFWQGAGEQYF.

This clone was counted once. The chain is built from TRBV5-5 and TRBJ1-5; TRBD1 is a possible D gene (6 bases). There are 15 residues in the CDR3. Per germline, CDR1 SGHKS and CDR2 YYEKEE (reference sequence). Trimming stripped 5 bases from V and 3 bases from J, with 15 bases between. The CDR3 sequence: CASRIGQSDNQPQHF. The CDR3 nucleotides read TGTGCCAGCAGGATTGGACAGTCGGACAATCAGCCCCAGCATTTT.